Reported below is one T cell receptor (beta chain). This sample is part of a study of control samples from healthy donors and cancer patients. Clones were sequenced by immunoSEQ multiplex PCR, and TCRdb holds only the in-frame ones, with some missing. The sample has 130,000 or so clones, 92% seen once; the top ten hold about 5.5%. Sequencing was performed on blood. The origin of this receptor is a man aged 18-30 years in good health.

The CDR3 DNA reads as TGTGCCAGCAGCGCCCGGGGGGACGGGGAAAAACTGTTTTTT. It is translated as CASSARGDGEKLFF. V and J are TRBV9 and TRBJ1-4; perhaps TRBD1 as D (5 bases). Germline lookup yields CDR1 SGDLS and CDR2 YYNGEE. This CDR3 has 14 amino acids. Between the trimmed V and J ends, which lost 3 bases and 8 bases, there was a span of 14 bases.